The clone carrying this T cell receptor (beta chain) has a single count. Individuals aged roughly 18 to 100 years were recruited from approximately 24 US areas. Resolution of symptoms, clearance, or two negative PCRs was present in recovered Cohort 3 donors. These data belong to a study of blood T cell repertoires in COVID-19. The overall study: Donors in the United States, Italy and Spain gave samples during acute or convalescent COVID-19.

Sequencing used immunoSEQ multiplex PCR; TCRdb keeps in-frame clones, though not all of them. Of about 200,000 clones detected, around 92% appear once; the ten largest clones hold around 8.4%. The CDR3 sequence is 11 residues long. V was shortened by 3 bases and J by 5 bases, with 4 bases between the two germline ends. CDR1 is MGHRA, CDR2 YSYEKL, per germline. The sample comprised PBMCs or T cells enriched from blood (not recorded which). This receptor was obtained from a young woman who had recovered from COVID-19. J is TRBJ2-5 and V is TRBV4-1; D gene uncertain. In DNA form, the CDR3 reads TGCGCCAGCAGCCACGAGGAGACCCAGTACTTC. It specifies CASSHEETQYF.